The present entry profiles one T cell receptor beta chain with its context. The junction differs from germline at one of its ends, possibly a read error. This specimen comes from a study of blood T cell repertoires in COVID-19. The overall study: Some COVID-19 samples were acute and others convalescent; all came from the United States, Italy and Spain. PBMCs, B-cell-depleted T cells, or T cells were the source of the cDNA or gDNA that made up the material.

Germline V gene data show CDR1 as SSHAT and CDR2 as FNYEAQ (reference sequence). The CDR3 consists of 17 residues. Per the original methods: It was from reference gene primer amplification that nucleated cell counts were estimated. Assay used: immunoSEQ multiplex PCR; TCRdb lists only in-frame clones, some missing. V, J and clone size reflect that table, while D and trimming were determined from the DNA. Among 30,000 to 40,000 clones listed, approximately 78% were seen once. Sequencing was performed on peripheral blood. The sequence was collected from an older man with active or convalescent COVID-19. The genes are TRBV7-7 and TRBJ2-5; 9 nucleotides line up with TRBD1. The CDR3 reads CASSLYRGQGGEETQYF. CDR3 in DNA: TGTGCTAGCAGCTTATATAGGGGACAGGGTGGTGAAGAGACCCAGTACTTC.